The T cell receptor beta chain under discussion was sequenced for a study of OX40 agonist ivuxolimab in advanced cancers. This clone was found once. Its antigen is unknown. CDR3 length equals 11 residues. Germline CDR1 and CDR2: SGDLS and YYNGEE. V was clipped by 4 bases and J by 8 bases, with 7 bases between them. The method was immunoSEQ multiplex PCR; TCRdb's version includes in-frame clones alone and lacks a portion of them. The sample includes about 46,000 clones, roughly 90% of them seen just once. General study results and limits: The 0.1-3.0 mg/kg partial responders had among the lowest clonal expansion.

Excluded were patients having autoimmune disease history or systemic immunosuppression. V and J are TRBV9 and TRBJ2-1; no firm D call. The input for sequencing was CD4+ or CD8+ T cells sorted from blood, taken in a trial of the OX40 agonist ivuxolimab. This receptor was identified in an adult with an advanced solid tumor such as melanoma, head and neck, liver or kidney cancer. CDR3 sequence (DNA): TGTGCCAGCAGCTTCAACCATGAGCAGTTCTTC. Translating gives CASSFNHEQFF.